The 15 T cell receptor beta chains reported below all come from one sample, sequenced in a study of blood T cell repertoires in COVID-19. Libraries were prepared by immunoSEQ multiplex PCR; TCRdb keeps only in-frame clonotypes and omits some of them. The sample holds about 290,000 clones; around four fifths are singletons and the top ten take over 3.5%. The source material was peripheral blood. The receptors stem from a woman aged 50 to 60 with active or convalescent COVID-19.

This clone was picked up a small number of times. The chain carries TRBV19 and TRBJ1-3; no definite D call. There are 16 residues in the CDR3. Germline-derived CDR1 and CDR2 are LNHDA and SQIVND (reference sequence). V was clipped by 5 bases and J by 0 bases, with 14 bases between them. In DNA, the CDR3 is TGTGCCAGTAGTCTATCACCGCAAGTCTCTGGAAACACCATATATTTT. Protein product: CASSLSPQVSGNTIYF.

The chain couples TRBV7-8 to TRBJ2-2; the match to TRBD2 covers 10 bases. J gave up 6 bases and V 3 bases, and 13 bases lay outside the gene matches. This CDR3 is 18 amino acids long. From germline, CDR1 is SGHVS and CDR2 FQNEAQ. This chain's CDR3 is CASSLLAGVPIVAGELFF. The CDR3 coding sequence is TGTGCCAGCAGCTTGCTAGCGGGAGTCCCCATCGTAGCCGGGGAGCTGTTTTTT.

V is TRBV7-2 and J is TRBJ2-2; 15 nucleotides line up with TRBD2. The CDR3 spans 19 residues. Unmatched junction bases numbered 11, after V lost 5 bases and J lost 4 bases. Germline V gene sequence: CDR1 SGHTA, CDR2 FQGNSA. The CDR3 is CASSPRTSGRARITGELFF. The DNA of the CDR3 is TGTGCCAGCAGCCCCCGGACTAGCGGGAGGGCCCGGATCACCGGGGAGCTGTTTTTT.

The chain recombines TRBV20-1 with TRBJ1-6, with D tentatively TRBD1 (5 bases). Looked up from germline, CDR1 is DFQATT and CDR2 is SNEGSKA (reference sequence). V lost 3 bases and J lost 6, with 12 bases in between. This CDR3 has 14 residues. The CDR3 reads CSASKGVSNSPLHF. The CDR3 coding sequence is TGCAGTGCTAGTAAAGGGGTTAGTAATTCACCCCTCCACTTT.

The chain joins TRBV7-2 to TRBJ2-2; 15 bases align to TRBD2. The J segment lost 5 bases and the V segment lost 4 bases, leaving 5 bases of the junction unmatched. CDR1 is SGHTA, CDR2 FQGNSA, per germline. CDR3 length: 17 amino acids. In nucleotides, the CDR3 is TGTGCCAGCAGCTCGGGACTAGCGGGAGGACTTACCGGGGAGCTGTTTTTT. Its translation is CASSSGLAGGLTGELFF.

The rearrangement uses TRBV28 and TRBJ1-4, with 10 bases that match TRBD1. The CDR3 spans 16 residues. Looked up from germline, CDR1 is MDHEN and CDR2 is SYDVKM. J lost 2 bases, V lost 6 bases, and 6 bases had no gene match. The CDR3 DNA is TGTGCCAGCAGGACAGGGGGCGTTGTGACTAATGAAAAACTGTTTTTT. Translated: CASRTGGVVTNEKLFF.

CDR3: CASSYGAGDGGDTQYF. CDR3 sequence (DNA): TGTGCCAGCAGCTATGGGGCGGGGGACGGTGGCGATACGCAGTATTTT. V usage is TRBV13 and J usage is TRBJ2-3, with 7 positions matching TRBD2. The CDR3 is 16 residues long. Germline V gives CDR1 PRHDT, CDR2 FYEKMQ (reference sequence). Germline trimming cut 4 bases from V and 6 bases from J; bases unmatched to any gene: 13. The whole variable domain, filled in from reference TRBV13 and TRBJ2-3, reads AAGVIQSPRHLIKEKRETATLKCYPIPRHDTVYWYQQGPGQDPQFLISFYEKMQSDKGSIPDRFSAQQFSDYHSELNMSSLELGDSALYFCASSYGAGDGGDTQYFGPGTRLTVL.

J is TRBJ2-1 and V is TRBV5-1; 13 nucleotides align to TRBD2. The junction had 2 bases not matched to a gene; V was cut back by 2 bases and J by 6 bases. The CDR3 extends over 15 amino acids. Germline V gene sequence: CDR1 SGHRS, CDR2 YFSETQ. In nucleotides, the CDR3 is TGCGCCAGCAGCTTCGGACTAGCGGGAGTCAATGAGCAGTTCTTC. It specifies CASSFGLAGVNEQFF.

The chain has TRBV9 and TRBJ1-2; D unresolved. The CDR3 spans 15 residues. Per the germline V gene, CDR1 is SGDLS and CDR2 is YYNGEE. V lost 1 base and J lost 5, with 15 bases in between. CDR3 loop: CASSVQDILPYGYTF. CDR3 sequence (DNA): TGTGCCAGCAGCGTACAGGATATTTTACCTTATGGCTACACCTTC.

This clone was found once. The V and J genes are TRBV19 and TRBJ2-1, with 12 bases lining up with TRBD2. This CDR3 has 17 amino acids. CDR1 LNHDA and CDR2 SQIVND come from the germline V gene (reference sequence). The V and J ends lost 4 bases and 0 bases, in that order; junction bases with no gene match: 4. This CDR3 is CASSTRTSGVSYNEQFF. The CDR3 DNA reads as TGTGCCAGTAGTACCCGGACTAGCGGGGTCTCCTACAATGAGCAGTTCTTC.

The chain combines TRBV27 with TRBJ1-4, with 10 bases matching TRBD1. Germline loops: CDR1 MNHEY, CDR2 SMNVEV (reference sequence). J lost 4 bases, V lost 0 bases, and 8 bases had no gene match. The CDR3 totals 18 residues. The CDR3 DNA reads TGTGCCAGCAGTTTATCGGGACAGGGGATCCACGGTAATGAAAAACTGTTTTTT. Encoded protein: CASSLSGQGIHGNEKLFF.

CDR3 in amino acids: CASSPSGSPHTEAFF. The CDR3, as DNA: TGTGCCAGCAGTCCTTCAGGGTCCCCGCACACTGAAGCTTTCTTT. The rearrangement links TRBV28 to TRBJ1-1; TRBD1 might be the D (5 bases). The CDR3 consists of 15 residues. V shed 5 bases and J shed 3 bases, with 16 bases lying between them. The germline gives CDR1 MDHEN, CDR2 SYDVKM.

This clone was found a few times. This sequence joins TRBV12-3 or TRBV12-4 and TRBJ1-4, with 7 bases identical to TRBD1. V gave up 5 bases and J gave up 7 bases; unmatched junction bases: 4. The length of the CDR3 is 13 residues. For the CDR3, the DNA is TGTGCCAGCAGTCAAAACAGGGGTGAAAAACTGTTTTTT. Amino acids: CASSQNRGEKLFF.

This clone came up a few times. Possible read error: a much larger clone is one base away. The chain joins TRBV6-5 to TRBJ1-1; D not resolved. V was clipped by 2 bases and J by 1 base, with 5 bases between them. Germline assignment: CDR1 MNHEY and CDR2 SVGAGI. CDR3 length: 13 amino acids. The CDR3 loop is CASSYGQNTEAFF. The CDR3 DNA reads as TGTGCCAGCAGTTACGGGCAGAACACTGAAGCTTTCTTT.

V usage is TRBV19 and J usage is TRBJ2-1, with 7 nucleotides matching TRBD2. Germline V gene sequence: CDR1 LNHDA, CDR2 SQIVND (reference sequence). The CDR3 has 19 residues. The junction had 25 bases not matched to a gene; V was cut back by 2 bases and J by 12 bases. CDR3 residues: CASSIRRSNSGFLPPRQFF. CDR3 bases: TGTGCCAGTAGTATAAGACGAAGTAATAGCGGGTTTCTACCGCCGAGGCAGTTCTTC.